Listed below are T cell receptor beta chains from one sample, sequenced in a study of blood T cell repertoires in COVID-19. Data came from immunoSEQ multiplex PCR; TCRdb stores just in-frame clones and leaves some out. Here the sample spans about 90,000 clones, 80% being singletons. Sequenced material: peripheral blood. These receptors were obtained from a woman aged 70-85 years with acute or convalescent COVID-19. Each CDR3 is given with its conserved first and last residue. The D gene is left open where the match is weak. Rows may omit the clone size; those that give it use once, few, many or a size class.

>TRBJ2-2|TRBV2|NA|16|TRBD1
CASSRQTGEITGELFF
TGTGCCAGCAGTCGACAAACAGGGGAAATTACCGGGGAGCTGTTTTTT
>TRBJ2-1|TRBV9|NA|15|NA
CASSVDPSWRDEQFF
TGTGCCAGCAGCGTAGACCCCTCTTGGCGGGATGAGCAGTTCTTC
>TRBJ1-1|TRBV7-9|NA|15|TRBD1
CASSPQGAGNTEAFF
TGTGCCAGCAGCCCACAGGGGGCAGGGAACACTGAAGCTTTCTTT
>TRBJ1-2|TRBV28|NA|15|NA
CASSRTSGGGHGYTF
TGTGCCAGCAGCCGGACGTCGGGGGGTGGCCATGGCTACACCTTC
>TRBJ1-2|TRBV7-2|once|13|NA
CASSLSRVYGYTF
TGTGCCAGCAGCTTAAGCAGGGTCTATGGCTACACCTTC
>TRBJ1-2|TRBV15|NA|14|NA
CATSGRGSDYGYTF
TGTGCCACCAGCGGAAGAGGGAGTGACTATGGCTACACCTTC
>TRBJ1-5|TRBV18|NA|18|NA
CASSKETATRTSNQPQHF
TGTGCCAGCTCTAAAGAGACAGCTACCCGGACGAGCAATCAGCCCCAGCATTTT
>TRBJ1-1|TRBV18|NA|16|NA
CASSPAGRNMNTEAFF
TGTGCCAGCTCACCCGCGGGGCGTAACATGAACACTGAAGCTTTCTTT
>TRBJ2-1|TRBV13|NA|15|TRBD2
CASRSASGKLNEQFF
TGTGCCAGCAGATCAGCTAGCGGGAAGTTAAATGAGCAGTTCTTC
>TRBJ1-2|TRBV6-5|NA|16|TRBD1
CASSYLDRALFYGYTF
TGTGCCAGCAGTTACCTGGACAGGGCGCTTTTCTATGGCTACACCTTC
>TRBJ2-1|TRBV29-1|NA|14|NA
CSVGVGGGYNEQFF
TGCAGCGTCGGGGTGGGAGGAGGGTACAATGAGCAGTTCTTC
>TRBJ2-2|TRBV5-1|NA|16|TRBD2
CASSPRGGANTGELFF
TGCGCCAGCAGCCCGCGGGGGGGAGCGAACACCGGGGAGCTGTTTTTT
>TRBJ2-1|TRBV18|NA|20|TRBD2
CASSPRPGTSGRTSYNEQFF
TGTGCCAGCTCACCACGGCCCGGGACTAGCGGGAGGACGTCCTACAATGAGCAGTTCTTC
>TRBJ1-2|TRBV7-2|NA|12|NA
CASSLRGYGYTF
TGTGCCAGCAGCTTACGGGGATATGGCTACACCTTC
>TRBJ1-2|TRBV28|NA|18|TRBD1
CASSYSNRDRGYGYGYTF
TGTGCCAGCAGTTACTCCAACCGGGACAGGGGATATGGCTATGGCTACACCTTC
>TRBJ2-7|TRBV19|NA|15|NA
CASSTPRGRRGEQYF
TGTGCCAGTAGTACCCCAAGGGGCAGGAGAGGCGAGCAGTACTTC
>TRBJ2-1|TRBV7-3|few|13|NA
CASSLIGRNEQFF
TGTGCCAGCAGCTTAATAGGGAGGAATGAGCAGTTCTTC
>TRBJ1-2|TRBV28|NA|11|NA
CASSLGWGYTF
TGTGCCAGCAGCTTAGGCTGGGGCTACACCTTC
>TRBJ2-7|TRBV4-2|NA|15|NA
CASSLDLGSSYEQYF
TGTGCCAGCAGCCTAGACCTCGGGAGCTCCTACGAGCAGTACTTC
>TRBJ1-4|TRBV4-2|NA|17|TRBD1
CASSQDVAGQGIEKLFF
TGTGCCAGCAGCCAAGATGTCGCAGGACAGGGAATTGAAAAACTGTTTTTT
>TRBJ1-6|TRBV7-3|NA|14|NA
CASSLGQFDSPLHF
TGTGCCAGCAGCTTGGGGCAGTTTGATTCACCCCTCCACTTT
>TRBJ1-1|TRBV3-1/TRBV3-2|NA|15|NA
CASSQGRLRRTEAFF
TGTGCCAGCAGCCAGGGGCGATTAAGAAGAACTGAAGCTTTCTTT
>TRBJ2-3|TRBV5-4|NA|15|TRBD1
CASSLGSPGQGARDF
TGTGCCAGCAGCTTGGGCTCCCCGGGACAGGGGGCTAGGGATTTT
>TRBJ2-3|TRBV7-9|NA|15|NA
CASSLGLGSTDTQYF
TGTGCCAGCAGCTTAGGCCTAGGTAGCACAGATACGCAGTATTTT
>TRBJ2-3|TRBV2|NA|12|NA
CASSRSTDTQYF
TGTGCCAGCAGCAGAAGCACAGATACGCAGTATTTT
>TRBJ2-7|TRBV3-1/TRBV3-2|many|16|NA
CASSQPRAGGFYEQYF
TGTGCCAGCAGCCAGCCCCGAGCCGGCGGTTTCTACGAGCAGTACTTC
>TRBJ2-1|TRBV18|NA|15|TRBD1
CASSPRQGTGNEQFF
TGTGCCAGCTCACCCCGACAGGGCACTGGTAATGAGCAGTTCTTC
>TRBJ1-3|TRBV6-5|NA|14|NA
CASSWRGPGNTIYF
TGTGCCAGCAGCTGGAGGGGACCTGGAAACACCATATATTTT
>TRBJ1-5|TRBV28|NA|16|TRBD1
CASSLWQGAKGQPQHF
TGTGCCAGCAGTTTATGGCAGGGGGCCAAGGGTCAGCCCCAGCATTTT
>TRBJ2-1|TRBV30|NA|15|TRBD2
CAWSHGLAGSDEQFF
TGTGCCTGGAGTCACGGACTAGCGGGATCGGATGAGCAGTTCTTC
>TRBJ1-3|TRBV19|NA|15|NA
CASSTGRGSGNTIYF
TGTGCCAGTAGTACTGGGCGGGGATCTGGAAACACCATATATTTT
>TRBJ2-3|TRBV18|NA|16|NA
CASSPMAGSSTDTQYF
TGTGCCAGCTCACCAATGGCGGGGTCTAGCACAGATACGCAGTATTTT
>TRBJ2-5|TRBV5-1|NA|14|NA
CASSLAGDQETQYF
TGCGCCAGCAGCTTGGCGGGGGACCAAGAGACCCAGTACTTC
>TRBJ1-2|TRBV10-3|NA|14|TRBD1
CAISGGTGSYGYTF
TGTGCCATCAGTGGAGGGACAGGTTCTTATGGCTACACCTTC
>TRBJ2-4|TRBV19|NA|15|NA
CASSIIRRSQNIQYF
TGTGCCAGTAGTATAATTAGGAGGAGTCAAAACATTCAGTACTTC
>TRBJ1-5|TRBV6-2/TRBV6-3|NA|18|TRBD1
CASSYPTGTGTSNQPQHF
TGTGCCAGCAGTTACCCGACCGGGACAGGGACTAGCAATCAGCCCCAGCATTTT
>TRBJ1-1|TRBV10-1|NA|16|NA
CASSEVGGLMNTEAFF
TGCGCCAGCAGTGAGGTCGGGGGATTAATGAACACTGAAGCTTTCTTT
>TRBJ1-2|TRBV19|NA|15|TRBD1
CASSTRQGIDYGYTF
TGTGCCAGTAGTACCCGACAGGGAATCGACTATGGCTACACCTTC
>TRBJ1-6|TRBV11-1|NA|14|NA
CASSLRGNNSPLHF
TGTGCCAGCAGCTTAAGGGGGAATAATTCACCCCTCCACTTT
>TRBJ2-2|TRBV27|NA|16|NA
CASRVRWGDGAGELFF
TGTGCCAGCAGGGTGCGGTGGGGGGACGGGGCCGGGGAGCTGTTTTTT
>TRBJ1-6|TRBV4-1|once|15|NA
CASSQAIQSNSPLHF
TGCGCCAGCAGCCAAGCAATACAGAGTAATTCACCCCTCCACTTT
>TRBJ2-2|TRBV5-1|NA|14|NA
CASSSEGFPGELFF
TGCGCCAGCAGCTCCGAGGGTTTTCCCGGGGAGCTGTTTTTT